This T cell receptor (beta chain) was found in a study of chemoradiotherapy in HPV16-positive cancers. In germline, CDR1 is MNHNS, CDR2 SASEGT. The CDR3 length is 14 residues. V was clipped by 0 bases and J by 11 bases, with 15 bases between them. The assay was immunoSEQ multiplex PCR, and TCRdb's table has in-frame clones only and misses some. The profile shows 30,000 to 40,000 clones, about 90% of them singletons. The sample in question was blood, obtained from a patient who underwent chemoradiotherapy. The TCR sequence derives from a human donor with HPV-associated anogenital cancer. The V gene is TRBV6-1, the J gene TRBJ2-3, with a weak D call TRBD2 (7 bases). The CDR3 protein is CASSEAGGRGKQYF. DNA of the CDR3: TGTGCCAGCAGTGAAGCGGGAGGGAGGGGGAAGCAGTATTTT.